Below, one T cell receptor beta chain is given with its context. Sequencing was performed with immunoSEQ multiplex PCR; in TCRdb, only in-frame clones are kept and a portion is missing. The table lists 150,000 to 200,000 clones, 85% to 95% of them singletons. The record originates from a study of control samples from healthy donors and cancer patients. J gave up 7 bases and V 5 bases, and 8 bases lay outside the gene matches. The CDR3 contains 14 residues. The germline V gene encodes CDR1 MNHEY and CDR2 SMNVEV (reference sequence). This chain connects TRBV27 to TRBJ2-1; 7 positions agree with TRBD2. This receptor was obtained from a woman aged 18-30 years in good health. Source material: blood. The CDR3 protein is CASSTAGLGNEQFF. Here the CDR3 DNA reads TGTGCCAGCAGTACAGCGGGGTTGGGAAATGAGCAGTTCTTC.